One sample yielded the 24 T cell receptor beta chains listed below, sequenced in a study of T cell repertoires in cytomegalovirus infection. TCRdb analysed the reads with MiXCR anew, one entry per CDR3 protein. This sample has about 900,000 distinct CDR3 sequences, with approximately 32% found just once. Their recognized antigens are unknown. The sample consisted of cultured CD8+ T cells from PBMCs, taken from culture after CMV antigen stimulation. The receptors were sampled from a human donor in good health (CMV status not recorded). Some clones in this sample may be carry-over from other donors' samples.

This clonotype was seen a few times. This CDR3 reads CASSYSTLAGEETQYF. In DNA, the CDR3 is TGTGCCAGCAGTTACTCGACTTTAGCGGGGGAAGAGACCCAGTACTTC. The chain recombines TRBV6-2 or TRBV6-3 with TRBJ2-5; 9 bases are a match to TRBD2. The CDR3 sequence is 16 residues long. V lost 0 bases, J lost 3 bases, and 5 bases stayed unmatched. Germline V CDR1 and CDR2: MNHEY, SVGEGT.

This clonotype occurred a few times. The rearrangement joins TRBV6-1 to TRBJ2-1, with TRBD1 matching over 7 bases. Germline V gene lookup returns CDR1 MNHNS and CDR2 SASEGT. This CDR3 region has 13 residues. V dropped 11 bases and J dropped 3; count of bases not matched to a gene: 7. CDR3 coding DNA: TGTGCCGCTCGAGACAGGGACTACAATGAGCAGTTCTTC. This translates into CAARDRDYNEQFF.

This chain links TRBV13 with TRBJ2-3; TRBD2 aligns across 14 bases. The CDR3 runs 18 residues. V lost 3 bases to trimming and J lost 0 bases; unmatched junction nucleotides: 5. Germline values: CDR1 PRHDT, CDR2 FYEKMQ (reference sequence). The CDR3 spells CASSFGLAGGSSTDTQYF. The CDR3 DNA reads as TGTGCCAGCAGCTTCGGACTAGCGGGGGGCTCGAGCACAGATACGCAGTATTTT.

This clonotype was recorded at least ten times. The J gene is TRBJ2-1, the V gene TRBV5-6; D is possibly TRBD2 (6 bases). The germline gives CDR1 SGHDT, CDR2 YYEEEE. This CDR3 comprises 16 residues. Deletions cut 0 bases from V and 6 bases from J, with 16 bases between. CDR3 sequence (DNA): TGTGCCAGCAGCTTGGCAGGGACTCGAGCGGGCAATGAGCAGTTCTTC. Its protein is CASSLAGTRAGNEQFF.

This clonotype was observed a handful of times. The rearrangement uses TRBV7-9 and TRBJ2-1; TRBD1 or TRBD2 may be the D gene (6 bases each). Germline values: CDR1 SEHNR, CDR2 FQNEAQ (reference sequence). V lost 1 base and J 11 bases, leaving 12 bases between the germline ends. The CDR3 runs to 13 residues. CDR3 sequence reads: CASSLDGGLQQFF. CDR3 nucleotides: TGTGCCAGCAGCTTAGACGGGGGCCTGCAGCAGTTCTTC.

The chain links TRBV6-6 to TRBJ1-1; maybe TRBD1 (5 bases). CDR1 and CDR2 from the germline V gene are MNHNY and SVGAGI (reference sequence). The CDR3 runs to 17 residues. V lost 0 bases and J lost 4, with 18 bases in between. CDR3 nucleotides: TGTGCCAGCAGTTACTCGCTCCTAGAGGAGGGGAGCACTGAAGCTTTCTTT. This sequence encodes CASSYSLLEEGSTEAFF.

The CDR3 sequence is CASSYSNRDRDGYTF. Written as DNA, the CDR3 is TGTGCCAGCAGTTACTCGAACCGGGACAGGGATGGCTACACCTTC. The chain links TRBV6-5 to TRBJ1-2, with 9 bases lining up with TRBD1. V gave up 0 bases and J gave up 6 bases; unmatched junction bases: 5. Per germline, CDR1 MNHEY and CDR2 SVGAGI. The CDR3 extends over 15 amino acids.

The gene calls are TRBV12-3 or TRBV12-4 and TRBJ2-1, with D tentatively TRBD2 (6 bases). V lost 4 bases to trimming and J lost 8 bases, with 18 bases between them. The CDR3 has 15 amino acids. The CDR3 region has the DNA TGTGCCAGCAGTTCAACCGGGATAGGCGGGGATGAGCAGTTCTTC. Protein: CASSSTGIGGDEQFF.

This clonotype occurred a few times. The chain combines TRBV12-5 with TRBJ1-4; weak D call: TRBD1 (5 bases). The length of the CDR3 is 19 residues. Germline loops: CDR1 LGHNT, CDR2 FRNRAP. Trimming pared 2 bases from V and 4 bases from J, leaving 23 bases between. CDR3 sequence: CASGLSAITLLGGNEKLFF. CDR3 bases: TGTGCTAGTGGTTTGTCGGCTATTACTTTGCTCGGGGGTAATGAAAAACTGTTTTTT.

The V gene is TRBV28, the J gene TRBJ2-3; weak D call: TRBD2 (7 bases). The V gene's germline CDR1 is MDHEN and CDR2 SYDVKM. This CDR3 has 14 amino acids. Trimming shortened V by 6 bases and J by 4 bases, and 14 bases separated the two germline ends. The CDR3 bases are TGTGCCAGCAGGGATGTAGGGGGGGCAGATACGCAGTATTTT. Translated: CASRDVGGADTQYF.

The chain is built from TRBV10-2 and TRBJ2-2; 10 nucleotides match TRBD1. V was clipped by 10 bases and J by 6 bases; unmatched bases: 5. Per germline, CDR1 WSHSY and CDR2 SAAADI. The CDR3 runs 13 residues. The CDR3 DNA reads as TGCGCCACCGGGACAGGGGCCGCCGGGGAGCTGTTTTTT. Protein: CATGTGAAGELFF.

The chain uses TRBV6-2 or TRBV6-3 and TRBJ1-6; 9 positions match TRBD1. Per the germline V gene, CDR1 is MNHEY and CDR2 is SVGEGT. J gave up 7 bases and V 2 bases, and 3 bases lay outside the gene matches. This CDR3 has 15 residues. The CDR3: CASSYTTGGNSPLHF. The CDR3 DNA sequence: TGTGCCAGCAGTTACACAACAGGGGGCAATTCACCCCTCCACTTT.

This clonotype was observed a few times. This CDR3 reads CASSFDISYEQYF. CDR3 DNA sequence: TGTGCCAGCAGCTTCGACATTTCCTACGAGCAGTACTTC. The V call is TRBV6-5, the J call TRBJ2-7; D remains unclear. V lost 6 bases and J lost 1, with 10 bases in between. The CDR3 is 13 residues long. Germline CDR1 and CDR2: MNHEY and SVGAGI.

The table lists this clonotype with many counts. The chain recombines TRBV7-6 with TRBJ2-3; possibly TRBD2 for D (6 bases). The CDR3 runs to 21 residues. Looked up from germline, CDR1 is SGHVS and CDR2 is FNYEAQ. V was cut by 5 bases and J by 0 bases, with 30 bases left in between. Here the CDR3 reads CASSTTIPTSSLRGSTDTQYF. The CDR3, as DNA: TGTGCCAGCAGCACCACCATCCCAACCTCCTCTTTGCGGGGAAGCACAGATACGCAGTATTTT.

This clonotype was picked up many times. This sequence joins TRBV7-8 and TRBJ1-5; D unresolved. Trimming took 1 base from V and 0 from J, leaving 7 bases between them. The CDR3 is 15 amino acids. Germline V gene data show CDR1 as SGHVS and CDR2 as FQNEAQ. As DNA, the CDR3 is TGTGCCAGCAGCTTAGTTGGATATAGCAATCAGCCCCAGCATTTT. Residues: CASSLVGYSNQPQHF.

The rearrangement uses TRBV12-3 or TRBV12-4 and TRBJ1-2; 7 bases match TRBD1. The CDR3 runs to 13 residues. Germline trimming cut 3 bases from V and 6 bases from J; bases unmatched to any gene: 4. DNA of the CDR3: TGTGCCAGCAGTTTTGGCGGGACAGATGGCTACACCTTC. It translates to CASSFGGTDGYTF.

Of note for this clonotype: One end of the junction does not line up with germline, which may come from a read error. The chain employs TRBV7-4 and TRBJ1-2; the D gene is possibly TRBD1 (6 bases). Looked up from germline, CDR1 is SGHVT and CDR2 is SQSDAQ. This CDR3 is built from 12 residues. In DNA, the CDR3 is TGTGCCAACAGCTCCGGGACACTTGGCTACACCTTC. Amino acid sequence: CANSSGTLGYTF.

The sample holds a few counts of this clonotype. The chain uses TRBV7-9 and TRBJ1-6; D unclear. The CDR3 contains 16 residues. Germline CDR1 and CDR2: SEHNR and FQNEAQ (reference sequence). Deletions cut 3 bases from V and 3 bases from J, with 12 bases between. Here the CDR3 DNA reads TGTGCCAGCAGCTTCGCGGAGGGCTTCTATAATTCACCCCTCCACTTT. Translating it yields CASSFAEGFYNSPLHF.

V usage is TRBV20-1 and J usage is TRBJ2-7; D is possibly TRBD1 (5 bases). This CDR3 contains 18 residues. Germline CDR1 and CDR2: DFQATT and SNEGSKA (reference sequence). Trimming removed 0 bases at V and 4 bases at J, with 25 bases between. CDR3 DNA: TGCAGTGCTAGAGATAGGGCAGGGAAGGGCGAAAATTGGTACGAGCAGTACTTC. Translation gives CSARDRAGKGENWYEQYF.

The CDR3 coding sequence is TGTGCCAGCAGCTTGCGCCTACCTAGCGGGGGGTACCAAGAGACCCAGTACTTC. Translation gives CASSLRLPSGGYQETQYF. This rearrangement joins TRBV7-9 to TRBJ2-5; TRBD2 matches 11 bases. The length of the CDR3 is 18 residues. Germline loops: CDR1 SEHNR, CDR2 FQNEAQ (reference sequence). V shed 3 bases, J shed 0 bases, and the junction held 9 bases outside the gene matches.

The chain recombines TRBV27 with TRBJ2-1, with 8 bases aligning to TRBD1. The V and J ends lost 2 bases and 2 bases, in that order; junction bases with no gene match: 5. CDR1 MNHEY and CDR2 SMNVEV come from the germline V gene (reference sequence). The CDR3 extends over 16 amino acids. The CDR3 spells CASSLIPGQAYNEQFF. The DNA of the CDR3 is TGTGCCAGCAGTTTAATTCCGGGACAGGCCTACAATGAGCAGTTCTTC.

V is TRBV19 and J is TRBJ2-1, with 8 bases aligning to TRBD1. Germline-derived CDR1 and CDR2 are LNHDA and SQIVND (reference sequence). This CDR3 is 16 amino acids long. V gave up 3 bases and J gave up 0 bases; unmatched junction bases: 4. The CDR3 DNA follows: TGTGCCAGTAGTATGGGACAGGATAGCTCCTACAATGAGCAGTTCTTC. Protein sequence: CASSMGQDSSYNEQFF.

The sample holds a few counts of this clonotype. CDR3 loop: CASSSRPNYGYTF. The CDR3 DNA sequence: TGTGCCAGCAGCAGTCGGCCCAACTATGGCTACACCTTC. The rearrangement links TRBV27 to TRBJ1-2, with no clear D. The CDR3 length is 13 residues. Germline V gene data show CDR1 as MNHEY and CDR2 as SMNVEV (reference sequence). Deletions cut 6 bases from V and 2 bases from J, with 10 bases between.

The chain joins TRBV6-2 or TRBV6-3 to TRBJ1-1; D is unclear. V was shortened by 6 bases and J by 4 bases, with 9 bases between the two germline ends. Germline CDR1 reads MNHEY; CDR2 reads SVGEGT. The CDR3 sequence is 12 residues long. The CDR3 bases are TGTGCCAGCAGGTCTTGGACCACTGAAGCTTTCTTT. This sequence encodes CASRSWTTEAFF.